Below, 5 T cell receptor beta chains from the same sample are listed, as sequenced in a study of T-cell reconstitution after alpha-beta-depleted transplantation in children. Preparing the TCRbeta library involved the use of unique molecular identifiers. TCRdb analysed the PCR reads with MiXCR anew, one entry per CDR3 protein. The sample holds hundreds of thousands of distinct CDR3 sequences, more than 10% seen once. Material: PBMCs from the stem cell graft donor, obtained from the stem cell graft. The receptors stem from a human donor who donated a stem cell graft to a child with acute lymphoblastic leukemia.

Many counts were recorded for this clonotype. V usage is TRBV7-8 and J usage is TRBJ2-1; 9 bases agree with TRBD1. The ends lost 6 bases at V and 5 bases at J; junction bases unmatched: 8. The germline V gene has CDR1 SGHVS and CDR2 FQNEAQ. This CDR3 has 15 residues. Here the CDR3 reads CASSQQGARHNEQFF. For the CDR3, the DNA is TGTGCCAGCAGTCAACAGGGGGCACGCCACAATGAGCAGTTCTTC.

This clonotype was counted ten times or more. This chain uses TRBV28 with TRBJ1-2; TRBD1 agrees at 11 bases. V lost 3 bases, J lost 4 bases, and 4 bases stayed unmatched. Germline assignment: CDR1 MDHEN and CDR2 SYDVKM. CDR3 length equals 15 residues. This CDR3 reads CASSFRTGGAYGYTF. CDR3 in DNA: TGTGCCAGCAGTTTCAGGACAGGGGGCGCCTATGGCTACACCTTC.

This clonotype occurred many times. The CDR3 loop is CASSLRGSPRQETQYF. The CDR3 DNA follows: TGTGCCAGCAGCTTGCGGGGTTCCCCCCGCCAAGAGACCCAGTACTTC. The chain is built from TRBV7-9 and TRBJ2-5, with a tentative D call TRBD2 (6 bases). The V gene lost 3 bases and the J gene lost 1 base, with 15 bases spanning the gap. Germline CDR1 and CDR2: SEHNR and FQNEAQ (reference sequence). The CDR3 contains 16 residues.

About this clonotype: One base away lies a much larger clone, so this may be a sequencing read error. The chain couples TRBV7-2 to TRBJ2-7, with 8 positions matching TRBD1. This CDR3 comprises 15 residues. CDR1 is SGHTA and CDR2 is FQGNSA in the germline V gene. In DNA, the CDR3 is TGTGCCAGCAGCCATGGACAGGGCATCTCCTACGTGCAGTACTTC. It specifies CASSHGQGISYVQYF.

This clonotype has a count of ten or more. The chain carries TRBV12-3 or TRBV12-4 and TRBJ1-1, with D possibly TRBD1 on 5 matching bases. The CDR3 runs 14 residues. V was clipped by 5 bases and J by 2 bases, with 12 bases between them. The CDR3 loop reads CASSESGPNTEAFF. CDR3 DNA: TGTGCCAGCAGTGAATCGGGACCTAACACTGAAGCTTTCTTT.